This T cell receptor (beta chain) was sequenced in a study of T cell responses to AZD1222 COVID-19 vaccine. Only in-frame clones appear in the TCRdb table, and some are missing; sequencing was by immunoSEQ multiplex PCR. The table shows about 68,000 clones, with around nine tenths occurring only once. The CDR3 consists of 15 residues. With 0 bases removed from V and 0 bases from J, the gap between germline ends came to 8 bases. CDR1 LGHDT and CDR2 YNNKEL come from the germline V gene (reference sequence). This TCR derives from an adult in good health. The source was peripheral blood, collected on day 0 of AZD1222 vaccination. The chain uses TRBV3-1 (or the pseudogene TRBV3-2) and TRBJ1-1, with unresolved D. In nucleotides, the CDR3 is TGTGCCAGCAGCCAAGAGCAGGTCTTGAACACTGAAGCTTTCTTT. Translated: CASSQEQVLNTEAFF.